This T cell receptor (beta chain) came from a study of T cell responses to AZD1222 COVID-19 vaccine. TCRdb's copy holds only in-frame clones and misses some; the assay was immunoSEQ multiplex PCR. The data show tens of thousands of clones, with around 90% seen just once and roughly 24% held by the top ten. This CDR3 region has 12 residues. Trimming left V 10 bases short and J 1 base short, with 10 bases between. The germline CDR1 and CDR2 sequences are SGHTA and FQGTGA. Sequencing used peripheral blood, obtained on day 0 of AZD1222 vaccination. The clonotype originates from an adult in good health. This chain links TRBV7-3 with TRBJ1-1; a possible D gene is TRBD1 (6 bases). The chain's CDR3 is CATSQGNTEAFF. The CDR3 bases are TGTGCCACATCACAGGGGAACACTGAAGCTTTCTTT.